These T cell receptor beta chains were read from a single sample in a study of blood T cell repertoires in COVID-19. Profiled with immunoSEQ multiplex PCR; TCRdb holds only in-frame clones, not every one. The sample includes around 250,000 clones, about 82% seen only once; the top ten take about 2.1%. Source material: PBMCs or T cells enriched from blood (not recorded which). The receptors shown here come from a woman aged 50 to 60 who had recovered from COVID-19. Both conserved end residues are trimmed from each CDR3.

V gene: TRBV29-1; J gene: TRBJ1-6; CDR3 protein: SVTRDGTGSSPYNSPLH
V gene: TRBV10-3; J gene: TRBJ2-7; CDR3 protein: AISEPDPRQKGEQY
V gene: TRBV7-2; J gene: TRBJ2-7; CDR3 protein: ASSPRLAGRAYEQY
V gene: TRBV9; J gene: TRBJ2-7; CDR3 protein: ASSAGADRAIYEQY
V gene: TRBV28; J gene: TRBJ1-5; CDR3 protein: ASSLQFRQPQH
V gene: TRBV29-1; J gene: TRBJ2-7; CDR3 protein: SVEEGAYEQY
V gene: TRBV24-1; J gene: TRBJ2-3; CDR3 protein: ATSEGGGPTDTQY
V gene: TRBV21-1; J gene: TRBJ2-7; CDR3 protein: ASTEDGDRAHEQY
V gene: TRBV5-1; J gene: TRBJ1-5; CDR3 protein: ASSLMDPELQPQH
V gene: TRBV6-2/TRBV6-3; J gene: TRBJ2-7; CDR3 protein: ASSYSPWTSGSYEQY
V gene: TRBV9; J gene: TRBJ2-1; CDR3 protein: ASSVEGHHYNEQF
V gene: TRBV4-3; J gene: TRBJ2-3; CDR3 protein: ASSPLGGGPSTDTQY
V gene: TRBV4-1; J gene: TRBJ2-7; CDR3 protein: ASSQGRTGGYEQY
V gene: TRBV7-2; J gene: TRBJ1-3; CDR3 protein: ASSTFSGNTIY
V gene: TRBV5-1; J gene: TRBJ1-1; CDR3 protein: ASRLTGWLAEAF
V gene: TRBV6-2/TRBV6-3; J gene: TRBJ2-1; CDR3 protein: ASSPQWTRSYNEQF
V gene: TRBV7-8; J gene: TRBJ2-7; CDR3 protein: ATERPPWYEQY
V gene: TRBV9; J gene: TRBJ1-3; CDR3 protein: ASSSERYRNTIY
V gene: TRBV13; J gene: TRBJ1-2; CDR3 protein: ASSFNRGLVQGYT
V gene: TRBV10-3; J gene: TRBJ1-1; CDR3 protein: AIRSTELNTEAF
V gene: TRBV5-1; J gene: TRBJ1-5; CDR3 protein: ASSLSLNQPQH
V gene: TRBV19; J gene: TRBJ2-5; CDR3 protein: ASSNGLAGQETQY
V gene: TRBV14; J gene: TRBJ1-1; CDR3 protein: ASSLQVNTEAF
V gene: TRBV5-1; J gene: TRBJ2-1; CDR3 protein: ASSLEVAGVNNEQF
V gene: TRBV10-1; J gene: TRBJ1-4; CDR3 protein: ASRDGQGLF
V gene: TRBV5-1; J gene: TRBJ2-7; CDR3 protein: ASSLVPGNYEQY
V gene: TRBV6-2/TRBV6-3; J gene: TRBJ1-1; CDR3 protein: ASSYQAPNTEAF
V gene: TRBV6-5; J gene: TRBJ2-2; CDR3 protein: ATSVPGDHTGELF
V gene: TRBV15; J gene: TRBJ1-2; CDR3 protein: ATSRDWTAYGYT
V gene: TRBV9; J gene: TRBJ1-3; CDR3 protein: ASSVRGSGNTIY
V gene: TRBV19; J gene: TRBJ1-3; CDR3 protein: ASIQRSGPATIY
V gene: TRBV7-3; J gene: TRBJ2-5; CDR3 protein: ASSLLGQGQETQY
V gene: TRBV18; J gene: TRBJ1-4; CDR3 protein: ASSLVARATNEKLF
V gene: TRBV7-6; J gene: TRBJ2-6; CDR3 protein: ASSSPGFGANVLT
V gene: TRBV11-2; J gene: TRBJ2-5; CDR3 protein: ASGWRAQETQY
V gene: TRBV19; J gene: TRBJ1-2; CDR3 protein: ASSIARDSVYGYT
V gene: TRBV30; J gene: TRBJ2-7; CDR3 protein: AWSVPSRGMGEQY
V gene: TRBV19; J gene: TRBJ2-7; CDR3 protein: ASSISHGESYEQY
V gene: TRBV7-9; J gene: TRBJ1-2; CDR3 protein: ASSLGFGQGGYGYT
V gene: TRBV28; J gene: TRBJ2-7; CDR3 protein: ASSGTSYEQY
V gene: TRBV7-3; J gene: TRBJ2-3; CDR3 protein: ASSPWGGLTDTQY
V gene: TRBV7-9; J gene: TRBJ2-5; CDR3 protein: ASSSRTSVETQY
V gene: TRBV6-2/TRBV6-3; J gene: TRBJ2-5; CDR3 protein: ASSYKEIPETQY
V gene: TRBV27; J gene: TRBJ1-4; CDR3 protein: ASRITGTGNANEKLF
V gene: TRBV27; J gene: TRBJ1-6; CDR3 protein: ASSLFPRTGVDSPLH
V gene: TRBV2; J gene: TRBJ2-3; CDR3 protein: ATRTSGRDTQY
V gene: TRBV18; J gene: TRBJ1-5; CDR3 protein: ASSPGFQNQPQH
V gene: TRBV4-1; J gene: TRBJ2-1; CDR3 protein: ASSRGTSGGNEQF
V gene: TRBV7-2; J gene: TRBJ2-7; CDR3 protein: ASSPRTSGKHEQY
V gene: TRBV4-1; J gene: TRBJ2-5; CDR3 protein: ASSPRNSQETQY
V gene: TRBV4-2; J gene: TRBJ2-3; CDR3 protein: ASSQDRGTSRADTQY
V gene: TRBV7-3; J gene: TRBJ2-1; CDR3 protein: ASSPRRTISYNEQF
V gene: TRBV3-1/TRBV3-2; J gene: TRBJ1-2; CDR3 protein: ASSQNAQGSSGYT
V gene: TRBV5-4; J gene: TRBJ2-1; CDR3 protein: ASSSGTSGEYNEQF
V gene: TRBV7-8; J gene: TRBJ2-1; CDR3 protein: ASSQGTVLSSYNEQF